What follows are 16 T cell receptor beta chains derived from one specimen sequenced in a study of blood T cell repertoires in COVID-19. Sequencing used immunoSEQ multiplex PCR; TCRdb keeps in-frame clones, though not all of them. The table lists roughly 200,000 clones, 80% to 85% of them singletons. What was sequenced was peripheral blood. The receptors were sampled from a man aged 45-65 years with active or convalescent COVID-19.

The chain links TRBV10-3 to TRBJ1-4; D gene unclear. Germline CDR1 is ENHRY and CDR2 is SYGVKD. Trimming took off 3 bases at V and 8 bases at J, with 7 bases between the two ends. The CDR3 contains 12 residues. CDR3 coding DNA: TGTGCCATCAGTGACAGCGACGAAAAACTGTTTTTT. It specifies CAISDSDEKLFF.

This chain uses TRBV2 with TRBJ2-7; TRBD1 matches 7 bases. The CDR3 is 14 amino acids. V was clipped by 9 bases and J by 0 bases; unmatched bases: 8. CDR1 and CDR2 from the germline V gene are SNHLY and FYNNEI. The DNA for the CDR3 is TGTGCCAGTATGTTTAGGGACAGCTCCTACGAGCAGTACTTC. Translation: CASMFRDSSYEQYF.

This clone is a singleton in its sample. V usage is TRBV28 and J usage is TRBJ2-3, with TRBD2 identical over 15 bases. Germline V CDR1 and CDR2: MDHEN, SYDVKM. CDR3 length: 14 amino acids. The J segment lost 9 bases and the V segment lost 6 bases, leaving 4 bases of the junction unmatched. The CDR3 DNA reads as TGTGCCAGCAGACCGGGACTAGCGGGGGGAACGCAGTATTTT. Protein product: CASRPGLAGGTQYF.

The chain uses TRBV25-1 and TRBJ1-2, with D perhaps TRBD1 (5 bases). Germline values: CDR1 MGHDK, CDR2 SYGVNS. There are 13 residues in the CDR3. The V end lost 6 bases, the J end lost 2 bases, and 10 bases lay between the germline ends. CDR3: CASSLGGNYGYTF. The CDR3 DNA reads as TGTGCCAGCAGCCTCGGGGGGAACTATGGCTACACCTTC.

This rearrangement joins TRBV5-1 to TRBJ2-2, with D hard to call. Germline V lookup: CDR1 SGHRS, CDR2 YFSETQ. The CDR3 runs to 14 residues. Trimming cost V 1 base and J 7 bases, with 11 bases left between them. The CDR3 spells CASSLYNTGGELFF. In DNA form, the CDR3 reads TGCGCCAGCAGCTTGTATAATACGGGCGGGGAGCTGTTTTTT.

This rearrangement joins TRBV15 to TRBJ2-1; maybe TRBD2 (7 bases). The CDR3 consists of 15 residues. Germline V gene data show CDR1 as LNHNV and CDR2 as YYDKDF (reference sequence). V lost 0 bases and J 7 bases, leaving 13 bases between the germline ends. The CDR3 nucleotides are TGTGCCACCAGCAGAGATGGGGGGGCCGGGAATGAGCAGTTCTTC. It yields the protein CATSRDGGAGNEQFF.

The rearrangement uses TRBV4-1 and TRBJ2-3; 9 bases are a match to TRBD2. CDR1 is MGHRA, CDR2 YSYEKL, per germline. CDR3 length equals 16 residues. After removal of 3 bases from V and 2 bases from J, the junction contained 6 bases not matched to a gene. Here the CDR3 reads CASSQTLAGTTDTQYF. DNA for the CDR3: TGCGCCAGCAGCCAGACCCTAGCGGGGACCACAGATACGCAGTATTTT.

The V call is TRBV28, the J call TRBJ1-2; 7 bases fit TRBD1. This CDR3 is built from 13 residues. CDR1 and CDR2 from the germline V gene are MDHEN and SYDVKM. Losses at the gene ends were 5 bases for V and 5 bases for J; bases not matched to a gene: 5. This CDR3 reads CASSRDSAYGYTF. The CDR3 DNA is TGTGCCAGCAGTCGGGACAGTGCTTATGGCTACACCTTC.

This clone was recorded only once. The rearrangement joins TRBV7-9 to TRBJ1-1; D ambiguous. The CDR3 loop spans 14 amino acids. Germline V gene sequence: CDR1 SEHNR, CDR2 FQNEAQ (reference sequence). Trimming pared 8 bases from V and 4 bases from J, leaving 17 bases between. The CDR3: CASGTSAGSTEAFF. DNA of the CDR3: TGTGCCAGCGGCACCTCTGCGGGATCCACTGAAGCTTTCTTT.

This clone has more than one count but fewer than ten. The chain couples TRBV7-9 to TRBJ2-5; 15 positions match TRBD2. Germline CDR1 and CDR2: SEHNR and FQNEAQ (reference sequence). J gave up 4 bases and V 4 bases, and 7 bases lay outside the gene matches. This CDR3 region has 17 residues. CDR3 sequence: CASSSRTSGGAGETQYF. The CDR3 DNA sequence: TGTGCCAGCAGCTCCAGGACTAGCGGGGGGGCTGGAGAGACCCAGTACTTC.

This clone was found a few times. Other DNA variants within this sample encode the same CDR3. This chain uses TRBV3-1 (or the pseudogene TRBV3-2) with TRBJ2-7; D possibly corresponds to TRBD1 (5 bases). The CDR3 totals 15 residues. The germline V and J ends were trimmed by 0 bases and 9 bases, with 18 bases remaining between them. Germline V gene lookup returns CDR1 LGHDT and CDR2 YNNKEL (reference sequence). The DNA for the CDR3 is TGTGCCAGCAGCCAAGACGTGGCAGGGTTGGGTGGGCAGTACTTC. It yields the protein CASSQDVAGLGGQYF.

The chain is built from TRBV5-1 and TRBJ1-4; TRBD1 might be the D (6 bases). The CDR3 is made up of 14 amino acids. The germline V and J ends were trimmed by 0 bases and 4 bases, with 7 bases remaining between them. Per the germline V gene, CDR1 is SGHRS and CDR2 is YFSETQ. CDR3: CASSLEGVNEKLFF. CDR3 in DNA: TGCGCCAGCAGCTTGGAGGGGGTTAATGAAAAACTGTTTTTT. The whole variable domain, filled in from reference TRBV5-1 and TRBJ1-4, reads KAGVTQTPRYLIKTRGQQVTLSCSPISGHRSVSWYQQTPGQGLQFLFEYFSETQRNKGNFPGRFSGRQFSNSRSEMNVSTLELGDSALYLCASSLEGVNEKLFFGSGTQLSVL.

The chain combines TRBV11-2 with TRBJ2-3; 9 bases match TRBD1. In germline, CDR1 is SGHAT, CDR2 FQNNGV. V dropped 2 bases and J dropped 8; count of bases not matched to a gene: 17. The CDR3 has 18 residues. In nucleotides, the CDR3 is TGTGCCAGCAGCTTACGATTACCGGGACAGGGTGCAGGTGGTACGCAGTATTTT. Amino acids: CASSLRLPGQGAGGTQYF.

The rearrangement joins TRBV6-1 to TRBJ2-4; TRBD2 matches 8 bases. This CDR3 is 15 amino acids long. Germline trimming cut 2 bases from V and 3 bases from J; bases unmatched to any gene: 3. CDR1 MNHNS and CDR2 SASEGT come from the germline V gene. This CDR3 reads CASSEKAGGKNIQYF. Here the CDR3 DNA reads TGTGCCAGCAGTGAAAAGGCGGGGGGCAAAAACATTCAGTACTTC.

The chain links TRBV15 to TRBJ1-6; D perhaps matches TRBD1 (5 bases). The ends were cut back, 0 bases at V and 7 bases at J, with 13 bases in the middle. Germline CDR1 is LNHNV and CDR2 is YYDKDF (reference sequence). The CDR3 consists of 16 residues. The DNA of the CDR3 is TGTGCCACCAGCAGAGATCCAGGGCGGCTCAATTCACCCCTCCACTTT. Its protein is CATSRDPGRLNSPLHF. The whole variable domain, remainder taken from reference TRBV15 and TRBJ1-6, is DAMVIQNPRYQVTQFGKPVTLSCSQTLNHNVMYWYQQKSSQAPKLLFHYYDKDFNNEADTPDNFQSRRPNTSFCFLDIRSPGLGDTAMYLCATSRDPGRLNSPLHFGNGTRLTVT.

Only a few counts were recorded for this clone. The chain combines TRBV7-9 with TRBJ2-1; 13 positions match TRBD2. Germline assignment: CDR1 SEHNR and CDR2 FQNEAQ (reference sequence). V lost 1 base and J lost 12; bases outside the gene matches: 6. The CDR3 extends over 15 amino acids. CDR3 sequence (DNA): TGTGCCAGCAGCTTAGACGGACTAGCGGGGGTGGCGCAGTTCTTC. Protein product: CASSLDGLAGVAQFF.